This T cell receptor beta chain was identified during a study of blood T cell repertoires in COVID-19. For the study at large: COVID-19 samples, acute and convalescent, were from the United States, Italy and Spain. T cells, B-cell-depleted T cells, or PBMCs supplied cDNA or gDNA.

In the authors' methods: Using reference gene primer amplification, nucleated cell counts were estimated. Using immunoSEQ multiplex PCR, the repertoire was profiled, and TCRdb retains in-frame clones only, with some absent. D and trimming come from the DNA, and the V and J calls and clone size come from that table. In the table there are 150,000 to 200,000 clones, roughly 85% of which are singletons. CDR3 size: 15 residues. The germline V gene has CDR1 SGHVS and CDR2 FQNEAQ. V lost 4 bases and J lost 5; bases outside the gene matches: 4. This receptor was taken from a man between 60 and 75 years old with acute or convalescent COVID-19. The gene calls are TRBV7-8 and TRBJ2-1; 11 bases fit TRBD2. The sequencing sample was made of peripheral blood. CDR3 bases: TGTGCCAGCAGCTCCACTAGCGGGAGTAACAATGAGCAGTTCTTC. Translation gives CASSSTSGSNNEQFF.